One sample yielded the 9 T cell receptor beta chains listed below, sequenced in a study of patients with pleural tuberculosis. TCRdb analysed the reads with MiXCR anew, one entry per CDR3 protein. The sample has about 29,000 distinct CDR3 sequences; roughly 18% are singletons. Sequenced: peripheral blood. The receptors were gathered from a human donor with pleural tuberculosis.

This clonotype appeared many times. This CDR3 reads CASRSSGAYEQYF. Written as DNA, the CDR3 is TGTGCCAGCAGGTCTAGCGGGGCCTACGAGCAGTACTTC. This chain joins TRBV2 and TRBJ2-7, with 9 bases identical to TRBD2. With V trimmed by 6 bases and J by 2 bases, 2 bases remained unmatched. CDR1 SNHLY and CDR2 FYNNEI come from the germline V gene. This CDR3 is built from 13 residues.

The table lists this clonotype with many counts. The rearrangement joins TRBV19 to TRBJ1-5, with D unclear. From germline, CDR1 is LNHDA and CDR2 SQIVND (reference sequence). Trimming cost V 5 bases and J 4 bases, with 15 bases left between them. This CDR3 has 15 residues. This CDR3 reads CASSPGRKPNQPQHF. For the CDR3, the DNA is TGTGCCAGTAGTCCAGGACGGAAACCTAATCAGCCCCAGCATTTT.

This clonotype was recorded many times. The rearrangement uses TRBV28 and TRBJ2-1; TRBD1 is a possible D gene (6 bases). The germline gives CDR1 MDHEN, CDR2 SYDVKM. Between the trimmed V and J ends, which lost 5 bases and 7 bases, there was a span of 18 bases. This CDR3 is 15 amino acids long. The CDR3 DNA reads TGTGCCAGCAGTCTCCAGGGGTTGGTCCATAATGAGCAGTTCTTC. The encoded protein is CASSLQGLVHNEQFF.

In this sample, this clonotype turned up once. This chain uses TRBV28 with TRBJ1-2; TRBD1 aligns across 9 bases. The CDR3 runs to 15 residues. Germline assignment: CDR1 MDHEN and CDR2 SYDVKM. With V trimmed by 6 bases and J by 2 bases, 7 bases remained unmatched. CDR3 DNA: TGTGCCAGCAGCACCCGGGACAGGGCGAACTATGGCTACACCTTC. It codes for CASSTRDRANYGYTF.

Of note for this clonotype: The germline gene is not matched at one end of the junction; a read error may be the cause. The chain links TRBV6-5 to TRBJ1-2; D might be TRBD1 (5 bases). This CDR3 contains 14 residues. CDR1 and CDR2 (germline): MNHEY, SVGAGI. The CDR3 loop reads CVSSYSLGDYGYTF. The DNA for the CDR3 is TGTGTCAGCAGTTACTCTCTGGGGGACTATGGCTACACCTTC.

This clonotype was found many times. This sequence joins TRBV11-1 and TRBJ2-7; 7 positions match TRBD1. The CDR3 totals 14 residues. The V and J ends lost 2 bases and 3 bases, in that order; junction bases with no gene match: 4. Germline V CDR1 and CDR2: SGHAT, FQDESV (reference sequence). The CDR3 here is CASSLQQGSYEQYF. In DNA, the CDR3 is TGTGCCAGCAGCTTACAACAGGGGAGCTACGAGCAGTACTTC.

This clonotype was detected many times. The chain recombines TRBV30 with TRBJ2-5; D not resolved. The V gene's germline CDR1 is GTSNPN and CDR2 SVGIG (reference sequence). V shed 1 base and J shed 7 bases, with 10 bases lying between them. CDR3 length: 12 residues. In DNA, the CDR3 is TGTGCCTGGAGTGAGTTCGACCTGACCCAGTACTTC. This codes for CAWSEFDLTQYF.

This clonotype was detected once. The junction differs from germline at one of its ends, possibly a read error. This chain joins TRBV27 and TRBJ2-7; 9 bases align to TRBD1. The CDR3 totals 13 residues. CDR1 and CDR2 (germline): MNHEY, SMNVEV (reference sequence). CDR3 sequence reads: CASSTGQGIERYF. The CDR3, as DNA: TGTGCCAGCAGTACCGGACAGGGGATCGAGCGGTACTTT.

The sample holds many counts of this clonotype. The CDR3 DNA sequence: TGTGCCAGCAGACCCGGGACGGGGAACTATGGCTACACCTTC. It translates to CASRPGTGNYGYTF. V usage is TRBV7-9 and J usage is TRBJ1-2, with a possible D match to TRBD1 (5 bases). The CDR3 loop spans 14 amino acids. The ends were cut back, 6 bases at V and 2 bases at J, with 13 bases in the middle. The germline CDR1 and CDR2 sequences are SEHNR and FQNEAQ (reference sequence).